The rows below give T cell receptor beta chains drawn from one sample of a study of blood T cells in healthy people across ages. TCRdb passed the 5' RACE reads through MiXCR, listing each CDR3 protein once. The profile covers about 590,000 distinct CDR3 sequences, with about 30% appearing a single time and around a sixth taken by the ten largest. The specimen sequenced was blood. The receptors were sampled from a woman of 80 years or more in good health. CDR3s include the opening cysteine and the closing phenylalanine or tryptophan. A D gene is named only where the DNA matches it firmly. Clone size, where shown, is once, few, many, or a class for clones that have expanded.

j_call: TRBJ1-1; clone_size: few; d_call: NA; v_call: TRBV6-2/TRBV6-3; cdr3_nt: TGTGCCAGCAGTTACTCCCAATTTACTCCCACCAACACTGAAGCTTTCTTT; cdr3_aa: CASSYSQFTPTNTEAFF
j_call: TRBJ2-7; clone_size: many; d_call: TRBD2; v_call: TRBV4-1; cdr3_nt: TGCGCCAGCAGCCAAGGACTAGCGGGTACATCCTACGAGCAGTACTTC; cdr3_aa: CASSQGLAGTSYEQYF
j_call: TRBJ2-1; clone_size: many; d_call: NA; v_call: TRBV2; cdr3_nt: TGTGCCAGCACCTTAGGGGCCACCTACAATGAGCAGTTCTTC; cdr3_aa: CASTLGATYNEQFF
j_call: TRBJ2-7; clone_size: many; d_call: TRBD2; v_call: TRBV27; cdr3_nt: TGTGCCAGCAGTTCCTCCGGGACTAGCGGCTACGAGCAGTACTTC; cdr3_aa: CASSSSGTSGYEQYF
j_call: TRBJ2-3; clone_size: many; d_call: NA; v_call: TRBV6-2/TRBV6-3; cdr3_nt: TGTGCCAGCAGTTACCGGGCTTCGGCAGATACGCAGTATTTT; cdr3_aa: CASSYRASADTQYF
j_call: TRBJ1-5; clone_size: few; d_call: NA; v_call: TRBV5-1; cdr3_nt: TGCGCCAGCAGCCTCTCAAGTCCCCAGCATTTT; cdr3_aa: CASSLSSPQHF
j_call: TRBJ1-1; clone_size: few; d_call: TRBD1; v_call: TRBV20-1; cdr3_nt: TGCAGTGCTAGAGTGGCCGGGACAGGGGTTAAGAACACTGAAGCTTTCTTT; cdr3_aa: CSARVAGTGVKNTEAFF
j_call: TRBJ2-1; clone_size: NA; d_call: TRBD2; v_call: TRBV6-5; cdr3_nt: TGTGCCAGCCGGAATAGCGGGGAGCCCAATGAGCAGTTCTTC; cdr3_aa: CASRNSGEPNEQFF
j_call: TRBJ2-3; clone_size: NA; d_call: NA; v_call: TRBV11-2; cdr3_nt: TGTGCCAGCACTCGCGCGGGCCTCGGGGGAGGTACGCAGTATTTT; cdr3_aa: CASTRAGLGGGTQYF
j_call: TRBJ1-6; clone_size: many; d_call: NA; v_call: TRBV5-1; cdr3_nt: TGCGCCAGCAGCTCCGCCACGGACCCTTATAATTCACCCCTCCACTTT; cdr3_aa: CASSSATDPYNSPLHF
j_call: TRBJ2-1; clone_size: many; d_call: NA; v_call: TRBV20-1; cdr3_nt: TGCAGTGCTAGTCAAGCGGGTCGAAATGAGCAGTTCTTC; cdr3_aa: CSASQAGRNEQFF
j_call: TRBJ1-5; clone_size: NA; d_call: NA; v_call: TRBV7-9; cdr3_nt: TGTGCCAGCAGCTTAGGTGGTACCCAGCCCCGGCATTTT; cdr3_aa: CASSLGGTQPRHF
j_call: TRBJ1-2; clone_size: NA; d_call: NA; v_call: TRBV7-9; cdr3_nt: TGTGCCAGCAGCTTCGGTGGATCCTCCTCTCGTGGCTACACCTTC; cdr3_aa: CASSFGGSSSRGYTF
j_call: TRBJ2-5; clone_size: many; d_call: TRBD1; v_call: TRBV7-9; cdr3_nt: TGTGCCAGCAGCCCCGGGACAGGGGGCTGGAAGACCCAGTACTTC; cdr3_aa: CASSPGTGGWKTQYF
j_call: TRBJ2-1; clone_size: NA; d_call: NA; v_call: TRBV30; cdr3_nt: TGTGCCTGGAGCCCAGCCGCGGGTTCCTACAATGAGCAGTTCTTC; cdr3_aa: CAWSPAAGSYNEQFF
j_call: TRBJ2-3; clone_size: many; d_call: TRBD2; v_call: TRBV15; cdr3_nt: TGTGCCACCAGCAGATCCGGGACTAGCGGAGATACGCAGTATTTT; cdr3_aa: CATSRSGTSGDTQYF
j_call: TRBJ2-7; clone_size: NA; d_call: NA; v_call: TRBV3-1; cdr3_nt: TGTGCCAGCAGCCAAGGTACCGCCGCCGAGCAGTACTTC; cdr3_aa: CASSQGTAAEQYF
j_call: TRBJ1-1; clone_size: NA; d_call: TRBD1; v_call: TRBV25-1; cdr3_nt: TGTGCCACTAAAAGGGGGCCTGAAGCTTTCTTT; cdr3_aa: CATKRGPEAFF
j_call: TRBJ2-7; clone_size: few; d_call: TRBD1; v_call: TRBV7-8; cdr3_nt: TGTGCCAGCAGCTGGAGACAGGGGTTCAACGAGCAGTACTTC; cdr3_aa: CASSWRQGFNEQYF
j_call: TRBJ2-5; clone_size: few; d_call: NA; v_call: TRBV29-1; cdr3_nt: TGCAGCGTCTCCAAAGCGTCGGGACAAGAGACCCAGTACTTC; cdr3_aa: CSVSKASGQETQYF
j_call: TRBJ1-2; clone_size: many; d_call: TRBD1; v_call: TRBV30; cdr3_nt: TGTGCCTGGAGCTTGGGAGGACAGGGTATGATCTACACCTTC; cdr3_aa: CAWSLGGQGMIYTF
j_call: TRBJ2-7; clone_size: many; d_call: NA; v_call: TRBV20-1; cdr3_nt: TGCAGTGCGGCGGGGCAGTCCTCCTACGAGCAGTACTTC; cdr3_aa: CSAAGQSSYEQYF
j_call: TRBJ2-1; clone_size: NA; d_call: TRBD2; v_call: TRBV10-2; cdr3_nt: TGCGCCAGCAGTGAGGGGCGGGGGGGACTGGGTGAGCAGTTCTTC; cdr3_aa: CASSEGRGGLGEQFF
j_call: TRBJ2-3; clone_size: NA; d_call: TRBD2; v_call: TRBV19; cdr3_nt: TGTGCCAGTACCCCCGCCTTGGGGGCTAGCGGGGACTTCCGCACAGGTACGCAGTATTTT; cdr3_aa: CASTPALGASGDFRTGTQYF
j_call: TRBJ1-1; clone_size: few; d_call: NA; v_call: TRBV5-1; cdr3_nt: TGCGCCAGCAGCTTGGCGGGGGAAAGAAACACTGAAGCTTTCTTT; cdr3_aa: CASSLAGERNTEAFF
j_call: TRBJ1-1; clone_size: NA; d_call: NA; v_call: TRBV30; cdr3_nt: TGTGCCTGGAGTGTACACTTGGGCAGGGAAGCTTTCTTT; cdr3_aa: CAWSVHLGREAFF
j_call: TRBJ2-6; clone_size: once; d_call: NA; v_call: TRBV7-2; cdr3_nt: TGTGCCAGCAGAAATCAAGGGAGAAACTCTGGGGCCAGCGTCCAGACTTTC; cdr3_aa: CASRNQGRNSGASVQTF
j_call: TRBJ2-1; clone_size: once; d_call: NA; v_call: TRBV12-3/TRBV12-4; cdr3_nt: TGTGCCAGCATCCTGATCAGGCGGGACCCCTACAATGAGCAGTTCTTC; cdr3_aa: CASILIRRDPYNEQFF
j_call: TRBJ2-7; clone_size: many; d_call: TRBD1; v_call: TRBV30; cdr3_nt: TGTGCCTGGAGTGGGACAGGGGTCCCCTCCGAGCAGTACTTC; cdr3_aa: CAWSGTGVPSEQYF
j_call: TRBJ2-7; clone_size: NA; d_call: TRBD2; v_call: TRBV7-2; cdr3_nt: TGTGCCAGCAGCCCCCGAGGGGCGGGAGTTCGTGAGCAGTACTTC; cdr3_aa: CASSPRGAGVREQYF
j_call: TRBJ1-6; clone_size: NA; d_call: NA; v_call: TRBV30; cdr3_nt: TGTGCCTGGAGTGGAGTTTATAATTCACCCCTCCACTTT; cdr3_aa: CAWSGVYNSPLHF
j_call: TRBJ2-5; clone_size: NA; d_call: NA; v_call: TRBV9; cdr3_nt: TGTGCCGGTAGCGCGAGGGAAGAGACCCAGTACTTC; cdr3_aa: CAGSAREETQYF
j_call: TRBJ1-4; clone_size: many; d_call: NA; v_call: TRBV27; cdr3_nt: TGTGCCAGCAGTCCCAGACGGGGGCTTGAAAAACTGTTTTTT; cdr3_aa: CASSPRRGLEKLFF
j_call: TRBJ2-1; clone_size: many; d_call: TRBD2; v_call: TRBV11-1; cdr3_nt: TGTGCCAGCAGCTTTAGCGGGGTCCCGAGCTCCTACAATGAGCAGTTCTTC; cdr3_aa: CASSFSGVPSSYNEQFF
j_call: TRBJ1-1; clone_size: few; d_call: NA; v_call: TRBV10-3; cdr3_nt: TGTGCCATCAGTCCGGGCCCCCCAGGAGGCACTGAAGCTTTCTTT; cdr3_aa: CAISPGPPGGTEAFF
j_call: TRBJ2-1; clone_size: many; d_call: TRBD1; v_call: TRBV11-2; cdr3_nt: TGTGCCAGCAGCTCACCCAGGGGGCGCGAAGAGCAGTTCTTC; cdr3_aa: CASSSPRGREEQFF
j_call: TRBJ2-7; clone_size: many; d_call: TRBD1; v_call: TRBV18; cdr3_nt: TGTGCCAGCTCACGTAGGGGACAGGCTAGCTCCTACGAGCAGTACTTC; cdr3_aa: CASSRRGQASSYEQYF
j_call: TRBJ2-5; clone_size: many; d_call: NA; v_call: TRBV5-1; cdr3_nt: TGCGCCAGCAGCTTGGAAGGGCCCCCCTCGGGGACCCAGTACTTC; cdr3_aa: CASSLEGPPSGTQYF
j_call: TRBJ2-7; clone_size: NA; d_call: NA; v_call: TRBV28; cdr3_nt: TGTGCCAGCAGTTTATTTGCTCGCGAGCAGTACTTC; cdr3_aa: CASSLFAREQYF
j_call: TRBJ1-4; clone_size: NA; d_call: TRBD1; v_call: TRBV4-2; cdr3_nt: TGTGCCAGCAGTTACCCGGGACAGGGTAACGAAAAACTGTTTTTT; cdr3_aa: CASSYPGQGNEKLFF
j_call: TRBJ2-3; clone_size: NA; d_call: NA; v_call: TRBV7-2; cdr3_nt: TGTACCAGCAGCCCTGGAGATACGCAGTATTTT; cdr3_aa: CTSSPGDTQYF
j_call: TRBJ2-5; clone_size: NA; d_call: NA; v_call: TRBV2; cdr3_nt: TGTGCCAGCGGGGTAGAAAGTAACAATGAGCGGTACTTC; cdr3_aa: CASGVESNNERYF
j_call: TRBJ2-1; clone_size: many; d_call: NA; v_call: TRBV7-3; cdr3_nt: TGTGCCAGCAGCTTAACCCTGAGTAATGAGCAGTTCTTC; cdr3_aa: CASSLTLSNEQFF
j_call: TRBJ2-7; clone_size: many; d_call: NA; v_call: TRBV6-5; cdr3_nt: TGTGCCAGCAGTTACAGTCGGCAGGTCGGTATCTACGAGCAGTACTTC; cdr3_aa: CASSYSRQVGIYEQYF
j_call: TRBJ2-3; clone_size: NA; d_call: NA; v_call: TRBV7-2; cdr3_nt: TGTGCCAGCAGCGAACCCCATGAGGGGAGCACAGATACGCAGTATTTT; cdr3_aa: CASSEPHEGSTDTQYF
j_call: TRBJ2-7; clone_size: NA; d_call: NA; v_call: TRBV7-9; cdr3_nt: TGTGCCAGCAGCTTCGTTCCATACGAGCAGTACTTC; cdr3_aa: CASSFVPYEQYF
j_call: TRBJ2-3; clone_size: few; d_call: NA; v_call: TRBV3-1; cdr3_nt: TGTGCCAGCAGCCAAGGGGGGGAAACAGATACGCAGTATTTT; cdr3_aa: CASSQGGETDTQYF
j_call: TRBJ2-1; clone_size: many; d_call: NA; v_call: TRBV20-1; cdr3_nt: TGCAGTGCTAGACTCTTGGGGACGGGGCAGTTCTTC; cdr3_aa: CSARLLGTGQFF
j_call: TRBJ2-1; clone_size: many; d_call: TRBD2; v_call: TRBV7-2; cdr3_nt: TGTGCCAGCAGCTTAAACCCGGGGGGGTACAATGAGCAGTTCTTC; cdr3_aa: CASSLNPGGYNEQFF
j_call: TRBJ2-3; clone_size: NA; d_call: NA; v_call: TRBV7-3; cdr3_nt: TGTGCCAGCAGCTTATGGGGTACTAGCACAGATACGCAGTATTTT; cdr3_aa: CASSLWGTSTDTQYF
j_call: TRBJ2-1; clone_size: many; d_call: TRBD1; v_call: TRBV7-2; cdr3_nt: TGTGCCAGCAGCCTACCGGGACGGACAGGGAATGAGCAGTTCTTC; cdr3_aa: CASSLPGRTGNEQFF
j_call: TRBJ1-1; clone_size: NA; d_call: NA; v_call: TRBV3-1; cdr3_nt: TGTGCCAGCAGCCTGGGATCTACCGCTGAAGCTTTCTTT; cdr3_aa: CASSLGSTAEAFF
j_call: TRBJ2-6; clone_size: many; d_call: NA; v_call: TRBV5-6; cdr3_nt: TGTGCCAGCAGCCCTTCCCCAGTTCCTGGGGCCAACGTCCTGACTTTC; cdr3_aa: CASSPSPVPGANVLTF
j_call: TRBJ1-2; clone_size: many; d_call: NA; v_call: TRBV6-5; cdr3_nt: TGTGCCAGCAGCTCAGAACTTTATGGCTACACCTTC; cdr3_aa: CASSSELYGYTF
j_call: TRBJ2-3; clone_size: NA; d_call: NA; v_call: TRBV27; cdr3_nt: TGTGCCAGCAGTTTAGTGTCAGGTCAATCAGATACGCAGTATTTT; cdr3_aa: CASSLVSGQSDTQYF
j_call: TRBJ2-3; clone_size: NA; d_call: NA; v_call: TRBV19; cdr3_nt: TGTGCCAGTAGTATAGACCGGGACCTTAGCACAGATACGCAGTATTTT; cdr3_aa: CASSIDRDLSTDTQYF
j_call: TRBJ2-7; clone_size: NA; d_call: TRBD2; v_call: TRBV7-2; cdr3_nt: TGTGCCAGCAGCTTAGGAGCTAGCGGGGGGTTCGTTTCCTACGAGCAGTACTTC; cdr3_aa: CASSLGASGGFVSYEQYF